This T cell receptor beta chain was profiled in a study of blood T cell repertoires in COVID-19. The wider study: Italy, Spain and the United States were the sources of the convalescent and acute COVID-19 samples.

V shed 6 bases and J 1 base; nucleotides not matched to a gene: 10. Per the germline V gene, CDR1 is MNHEY and CDR2 is SMNVEV (reference sequence). This CDR3 spans 18 amino acids. This clone was counted a single time. TCRdb keeps only in-frame clones here, not all; method: immunoSEQ multiplex PCR. The table has about 77,000 clones, more than 70% seen once. The sample taken for sequencing was peripheral blood. This chain connects TRBV27 to TRBJ2-5; TRBD2 matches 14 bases. This TCR derives from a woman older than 75 with acute or convalescent COVID-19. The CDR3 sequence is CASRALGLAGAFQETQYF. The CDR3 DNA sequence: TGTGCCAGCAGGGCTCTGGGACTAGCGGGAGCCTTCCAAGAGACCCAGTACTTC.